Below, one TCR beta chain is given with its context. The antigen remains unidentified. The data were obtained in a study of cytomegalovirus exposure and HLA in healthy donors. Whole-study findings and limits: In a later analysis, about 17,000 TCR beta sequences were associated with HLA alleles at 0.05 false discovery rate. The study recorded over 150 TCR beta chains that were cytomegalovirus-associated. Reported performance of the classifier showed diagnosis of cytomegalovirus status with high specificity and sensitivity.

V gave up 4 bases and J gave up 5 bases; unmatched junction bases: 1. Germline V gives CDR1 MDHEN, CDR2 SYDVKM. The CDR3 consists of 14 residues. 13 Jbeta primers and 60 Vbeta primers were used for the PCR. Profiling relied on immunoSEQ multiplex PCR, and the TCRdb table lists in-frame clones only, not all of them. The table has 150,000 to 200,000 clones, around 78% seen once. This chain joins TRBV28 and TRBJ1-5, with 11 bases matching TRBD1. The sequence was obtained from a woman between 25 and 40 years old in good health and CMV-seropositive. The sample consisted of PBMCs. The CDR3 region is CASSWTGGDQPQHF. Written as DNA, the CDR3 is TGTGCCAGCAGTTGGACAGGGGGCGATCAGCCCCAGCATTTT.